The 15 T cell receptor beta chains below were found in one sample sequenced in a study of shared clonotypes between healthy human individuals. Repertoires were generated with immunoSEQ multiplex PCR, while TCRdb's copy carries only in-frame clones and drops some. The sample yields some 300,000 clones, around 67% seen once. Sequenced input: memory CD4+ T cells sorted from blood. The sample's subset: CD45RA-negative fraction. These receptors originate from a man younger than 40 in good health.

This clone was seen more than once but under ten times. The J gene is TRBJ2-7, the V gene TRBV4-1; D uncertain. CDR1 is MGHRA and CDR2 is YSYEKL in the germline V gene. The CDR3 is 15 residues long. Trimming cost V 3 bases and J 4 bases, with 16 bases left between them. Here the CDR3 DNA reads TGCGCCAGCAGCCAGTCACCAGAGAGGCGATACGAGCAGTACTTC. It specifies CASSQSPERRYEQYF.

The rearrangement joins TRBV5-1 to TRBJ1-2; the D is unclear. Trimming removed 5 bases from V and 2 bases from J, with 7 bases in between. The CDR3 is made up of 12 amino acids. Germline V gene sequence: CDR1 SGHRS, CDR2 YFSETQ. CDR3 residues: CASRHTNYGYTF. The CDR3 DNA reads TGCGCCAGCAGACATACCAACTATGGCTACACCTTC. Combining the CDR3 with reference TRBV5-1 and TRBJ1-2 gives the whole variable domain KAGVTQTPRYLIKTRGQQVTLSCSPISGHRSVSWYQQTPGQGLQFLFEYFSETQRNKGNFPGRFSGRQFSNSRSEMNVSTLELGDSALYLCASRHTNYGYTFGSGTRLTVV.

This chain links TRBV11-2 with TRBJ2-2; weak D call: TRBD2 (6 bases). The ends were cut back, 6 bases at V and 7 bases at J, with 18 bases in the middle. The CDR3 consists of 15 residues. The germline V gene has CDR1 SGHAT and CDR2 FQNNGV. CDR3 bases: TGTGCCAGCAGACCTACGGGATCCGGGGGCGGGGAGCTGTTTTTT. Protein product: CASRPTGSGGGELFF.

The CDR3 DNA sequence: TGTGCTAGTGGTTTTGGGACTAGCGGGAGGGTGAACACCGGGGAGCTGTTTTTT. This codes for CASGFGTSGRVNTGELFF. The rearrangement links TRBV12-5 to TRBJ2-2; TRBD2 agrees at 16 bases. Germline-derived CDR1 and CDR2 are LGHNT and FRNRAP. The CDR3 length is 18 residues. The ends lost 3 bases at V and 1 base at J; junction bases unmatched: 2.

This clone occurred once. The V call is TRBV5-4, the J call TRBJ2-6, with D unresolved. The V gene's germline CDR1 is SGHNT and CDR2 YYREEE (reference sequence). V was pared by 5 bases and J by 0 bases, with 15 bases between. This CDR3 is built from 17 residues. This CDR3 reads CASSKPVQFSGANVLTF. DNA for the CDR3: TGTGCCAGCAGTAAACCAGTTCAGTTCTCTGGGGCCAACGTCCTGACTTTC.

This chain links TRBV2 with TRBJ2-7; 7 bases are shared with TRBD2. Trimming cost V 7 bases and J 3 bases; bases outside gene matches: 15. This CDR3 contains 16 residues. Germline CDR1 and CDR2: SNHLY and FYNNEI. CDR3 nucleotides: TGTGCCAGCAAGGGCAGTATCGGGACTACTATCTACGAGCAGTACTTC. It yields the protein CASKGSIGTTIYEQYF.

This clone has a handful of counts. This chain connects TRBV19 to TRBJ2-7; 13 positions agree with TRBD2. CDR1 and CDR2 from the germline V gene are LNHDA and SQIVND (reference sequence). The CDR3 has 15 residues. V was pared by 2 bases and J by 5 bases, with 3 bases of the junction left unmatched. The CDR3 loop is CASSIHGLAGDEQYF. The DNA of the CDR3 is TGTGCCAGTAGTATACATGGACTAGCGGGAGACGAGCAGTACTTC.

CDR3 DNA sequence: TGTGCCAGCAGGGATACAGGGAGGGCTAATGAAAAACTGTTTTTT. Its translation: CASRDTGRANEKLFF. This rearrangement joins TRBV27 to TRBJ1-4; D is possibly TRBD1 (6 bases). The CDR3 contains 15 residues. Trimming removed 6 bases at V and 3 bases at J, with 14 bases between. From germline, CDR1 is MNHEY and CDR2 SMNVEV (reference sequence).

As for this clone: The sample carries other DNA sequences with the same CDR3. The chain carries TRBV9 and TRBJ2-2, with 7 bases that match TRBD2. Trimming took 3 bases from V and 6 from J; bases not matched to a gene: 8. Germline-derived CDR1 and CDR2 are SGDLS and YYNGEE. This CDR3 has 15 residues. As DNA, the CDR3 is TGTGCCAGCAGCGGCCTAGCGGATAGTTCCGGGGAGCTGTTTTTT. Its protein is CASSGLADSSGELFF.

The V and J genes are TRBV9 and TRBJ2-2; D gene unclear. V shed 3 bases and J shed 6 bases, with 15 bases lying between them. The V gene's germline CDR1 is SGDLS and CDR2 YYNGEE. CDR3 length: 15 residues. CDR3 residues: CASSGAMVRAGELFF. In nucleotides, the CDR3 is TGTGCCAGCAGCGGTGCCATGGTTCGGGCCGGGGAGCTGTTTTTT.

Ten or more counts support this clone. J is TRBJ2-4 and V is TRBV27; D is undetermined. Trimming cost V 3 bases and J 2 bases, with 14 bases left between them. The CDR3 contains 16 residues. The germline CDR1 and CDR2 sequences are MNHEY and SMNVEV (reference sequence). CDR3 sequence reads: CASSLRGMSTKNIQYF. The CDR3 DNA reads as TGTGCCAGCAGTTTGCGCGGTATGTCGACCAAAAACATTCAGTACTTC.

The chain carries TRBV11-3 and TRBJ2-1; D gene ambiguous. The CDR3 sequence is 13 residues long. CDR1 SGHNT and CDR2 YENEEA come from the germline V gene. The ends were cut back, 0 bases at V and 9 bases at J, with 9 bases in the middle. The CDR3 protein is CASSLDPLLEQFF. In DNA, the CDR3 is TGTGCCAGCAGCTTAGATCCTCTGCTTGAGCAGTTCTTC.

The chain has TRBV7-9 and TRBJ1-3; the D gene is possibly TRBD1 (5 bases). Trimming stripped 2 bases from V and 4 bases from J, with 15 bases between. The CDR3 is 16 residues long. Germline loops: CDR1 SEHNR, CDR2 FQNEAQ (reference sequence). The DNA of the CDR3 is TGTGCCAGCAGCTTACCACAGGTATTGACCGGAAACACCATATATTTT. Its protein is CASSLPQVLTGNTIYF.

This chain links TRBV10-1 with TRBJ2-7, with 13 nucleotides matching TRBD2. This CDR3 spans 17 amino acids. The germline V gene has CDR1 WNHNN and CDR2 SYGVQD (reference sequence). V lost 4 bases to trimming and J lost 7 bases; unmatched junction nucleotides: 13. The CDR3 here is CASSGGTSGTTLREQYF. The CDR3, as DNA: TGCGCCAGCAGTGGGGGGACTAGCGGGACGACGCTACGAGAGCAGTACTTC.

This sequence joins TRBV5-6 and TRBJ2-7; 10 bases are a match to TRBD2. This CDR3 has 19 amino acids. Germline assignment: CDR1 SGHDT and CDR2 YYEEEE. V lost 1 base, J lost 0 bases, and 13 bases stayed unmatched. DNA for the CDR3: TGTGCCAGCAGCTTGTACAGGGAAAGACTAGCGGGCGTCTCCTACGAGCAGTACTTC. Its translation: CASSLYRERLAGVSYEQYF.